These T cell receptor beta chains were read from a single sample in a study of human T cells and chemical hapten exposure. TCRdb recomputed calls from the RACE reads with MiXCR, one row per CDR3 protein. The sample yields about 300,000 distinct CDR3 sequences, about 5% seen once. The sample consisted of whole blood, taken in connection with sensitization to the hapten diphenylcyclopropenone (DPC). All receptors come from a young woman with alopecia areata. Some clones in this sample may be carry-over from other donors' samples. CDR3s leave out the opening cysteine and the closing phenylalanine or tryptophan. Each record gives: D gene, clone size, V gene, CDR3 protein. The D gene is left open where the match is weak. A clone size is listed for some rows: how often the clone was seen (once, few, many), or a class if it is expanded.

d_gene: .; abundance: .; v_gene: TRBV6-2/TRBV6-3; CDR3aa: ASSPDNSGANVLT
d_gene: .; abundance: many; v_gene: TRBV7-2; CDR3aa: ASSATRVSEQF
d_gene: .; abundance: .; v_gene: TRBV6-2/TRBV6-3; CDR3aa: ASSPIRETGELF
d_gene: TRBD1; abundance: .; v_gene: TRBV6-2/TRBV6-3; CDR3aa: ASAQGANQPQH
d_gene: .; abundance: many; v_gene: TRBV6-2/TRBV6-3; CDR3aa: ASSSSGTDGNTIY
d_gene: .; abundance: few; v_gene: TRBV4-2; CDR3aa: ASSPQKSGVPSTDTQY
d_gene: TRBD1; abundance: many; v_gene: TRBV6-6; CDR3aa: ASRDRAGEAF
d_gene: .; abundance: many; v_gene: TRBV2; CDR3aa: ASNFRGTDTQY
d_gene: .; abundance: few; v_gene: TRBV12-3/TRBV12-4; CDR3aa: ASSLAAGISEAF
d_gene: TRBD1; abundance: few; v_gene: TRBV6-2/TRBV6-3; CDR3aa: ASSYAYTGGLNQPQH
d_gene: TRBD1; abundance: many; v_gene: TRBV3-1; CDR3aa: ASSSTPGQGTDTQY
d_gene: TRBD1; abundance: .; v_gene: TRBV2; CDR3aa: ASRGQGTSSYEQY
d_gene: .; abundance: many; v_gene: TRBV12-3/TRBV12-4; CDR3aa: ASSLRAGSTEAF
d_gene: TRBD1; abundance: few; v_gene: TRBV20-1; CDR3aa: SASPTGTGVNEQY
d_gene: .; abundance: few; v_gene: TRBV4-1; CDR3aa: ASSQIATEAF
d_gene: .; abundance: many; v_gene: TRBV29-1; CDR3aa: SVFTAQETQY
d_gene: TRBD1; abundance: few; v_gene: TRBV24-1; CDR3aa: ATSDPKSIDRGRDTEAF
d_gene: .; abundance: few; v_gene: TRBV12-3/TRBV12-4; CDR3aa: ASSGGLMFSEDTQY
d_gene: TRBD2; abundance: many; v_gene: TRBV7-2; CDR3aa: ASSLGRGGQWDTQY
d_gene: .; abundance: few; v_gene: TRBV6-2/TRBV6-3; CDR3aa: ASTDRTVNQPQH
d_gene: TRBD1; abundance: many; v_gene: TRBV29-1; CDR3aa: SADRAQGTQY
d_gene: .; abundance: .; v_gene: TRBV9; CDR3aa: ASSVTGLRSVDTQY
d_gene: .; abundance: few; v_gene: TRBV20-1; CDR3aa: SARDPASEAF
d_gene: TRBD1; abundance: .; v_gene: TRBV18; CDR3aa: ASSPLGQGDNEQY
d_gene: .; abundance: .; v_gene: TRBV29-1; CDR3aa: SVEGRQNTEAF
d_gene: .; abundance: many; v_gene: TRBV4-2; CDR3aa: ASSQEGQSSYNEQF
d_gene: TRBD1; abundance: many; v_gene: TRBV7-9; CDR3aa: ASSGTGTYEQY
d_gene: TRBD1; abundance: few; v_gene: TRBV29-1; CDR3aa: SGGTGVRSNDIQY
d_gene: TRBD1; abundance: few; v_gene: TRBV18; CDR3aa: ASSQRQGAPPSYSTDTQY
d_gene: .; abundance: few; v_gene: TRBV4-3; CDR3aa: ASSQDSGVAREKLF
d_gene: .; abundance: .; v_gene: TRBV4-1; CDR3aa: ASSQVGVAYEQY
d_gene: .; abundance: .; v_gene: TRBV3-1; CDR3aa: ASSQAVGYT
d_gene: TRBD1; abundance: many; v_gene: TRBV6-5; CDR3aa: ASARDSAPNTGELF
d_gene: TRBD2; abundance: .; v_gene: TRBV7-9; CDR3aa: ASSLTSEQETQY
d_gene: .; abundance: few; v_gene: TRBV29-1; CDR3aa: SGVQGPYGYT
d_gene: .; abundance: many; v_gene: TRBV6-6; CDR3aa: AVRGAEQPQH
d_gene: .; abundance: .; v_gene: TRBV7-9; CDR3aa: ASSLGPPEAF
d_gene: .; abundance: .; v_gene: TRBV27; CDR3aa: ASSLSSSDTQY
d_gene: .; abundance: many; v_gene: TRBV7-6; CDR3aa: ASSRRGSGKATDTQY
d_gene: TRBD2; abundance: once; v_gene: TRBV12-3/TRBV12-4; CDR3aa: ASSLVVAGDQETQY
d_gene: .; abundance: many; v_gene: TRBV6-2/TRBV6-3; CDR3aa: ASSYSRGTGELF
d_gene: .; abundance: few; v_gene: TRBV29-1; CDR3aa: SVSVGGMNIQY
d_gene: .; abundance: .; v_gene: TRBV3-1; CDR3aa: ASSQGGGLWGGQPQH
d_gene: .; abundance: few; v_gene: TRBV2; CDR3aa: ASNRGRDQPQH
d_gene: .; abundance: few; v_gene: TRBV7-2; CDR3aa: ASSPSIGEGYGYT
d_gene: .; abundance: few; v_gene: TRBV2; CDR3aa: ASTAPEGVLT
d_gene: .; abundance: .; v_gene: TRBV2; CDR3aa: ASRATENTEAF
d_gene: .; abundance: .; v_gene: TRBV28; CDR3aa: ASSYSTSGNNEQF
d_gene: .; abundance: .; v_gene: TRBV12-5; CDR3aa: ASGDRLNTEAF
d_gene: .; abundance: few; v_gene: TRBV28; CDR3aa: ASLNTNQETQY
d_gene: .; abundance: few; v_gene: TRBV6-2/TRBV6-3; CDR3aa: ASTSRASSTYT
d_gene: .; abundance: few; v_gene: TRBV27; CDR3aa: ASGTFQENTEAF
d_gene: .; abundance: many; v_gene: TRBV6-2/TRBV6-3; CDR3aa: ASSSRSYYGYT
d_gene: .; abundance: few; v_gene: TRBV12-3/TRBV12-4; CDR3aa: ASMTRSGLPEGYT
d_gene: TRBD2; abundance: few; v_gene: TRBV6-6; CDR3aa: ASSSQGGGANEQF
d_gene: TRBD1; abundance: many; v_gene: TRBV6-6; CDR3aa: ASRRRNPTGDYTDTQY
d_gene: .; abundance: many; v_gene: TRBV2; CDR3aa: ASSEPRQVQETQY